The 24 T cell receptor beta chains in this list originate from one sample, sequenced in a study of T cell clonality in common variable immunodeficiency. Here immunoSEQ multiplex PCR was the method, and the copy in TCRdb shows in-frame clones only, minus some. The data list tens of thousands of clones, none observed once; around 2% falls to the top ten. The sample taken for sequencing was peripheral blood mononuclear cells. All receptors derive from a person between 18 and 69 years old in good health.

This clone was seen a handful of times. The DNA read from the CDR3 is TGTGCCAGCAGTGGACAGGGGGTTGAGCCC. This codes for CASSGQGVEP. The CDR3 in full is CASSGQGVEPQHF. The chain joins TRBV2 to TRBJ1-5, with 9 bases fitting TRBD1. With the read ending 3 residues before the CDR3 end, the germline J gene is used to fill in that end. The CDR3 sequence is 13 residues long. V lost 4 bases, J lost 8 bases, and 3 bases stayed unmatched. Germline CDR1 is SNHLY and CDR2 is FYNNEI.

This clone was observed many times. Coverage ceases 3 residues before the CDR3 finishes, and the germline J gene fills in the end. The genes are TRBV4-1 and TRBJ2-7; D perhaps matches TRBD1 (5 bases). Germline values: CDR1 MGHRA, CDR2 YSYEKL. Trimming cost V 2 bases and J 4 bases, with 12 bases left between them. The CDR3 loop spans 14 amino acids. The part of the CDR3 DNA that was read is TGCGCCAGCAGCCAACGGACCCCAGGGTACGAG. Its translation: CASSQRTPGYE. The entire CDR3 protein reads CASSQRTPGYEQYF.

This clone was seen many times. The CDR3 is CSATRRGGNIQYF. The covered CDR3 bases are TGCAGTGCGACCCGGCGGGGCGGAAACATT. The chain joins TRBV20-1 to TRBJ2-4, with D possibly TRBD2 on 6 matching bases. Read sequence stops 3 residues before the CDR3 end, and the germline J gene provides the missing end. Germline CDR1 DFQATT, CDR2 SNEGSKA (reference sequence). Trimming took 6 bases from V and 6 from J, leaving 15 bases between them. There are 13 residues in the CDR3.

For this clone: The read falls 3 residues short of the CDR3 end, and the missing part is taken from the germline J gene. This chain uses TRBV7-9 with TRBJ1-2; TRBD1 might be the D (6 bases). The CDR3 is 13 residues long. Germline values: CDR1 SEHNR, CDR2 FQNEAQ (reference sequence). Incomplete CDR3 DNA: TGTGCCAGTACATTAGGACAGCTCTCCGAC. This encodes CASTLGQLSD. The entire CDR3 sequence reads CASTLGQLSDYTF. Drawing the rest from reference TRBV7-9 and TRBJ1-2, the complete variable domain is DTGVSQNPRHKITKRGQNVTFRCDPISEHNRLYWYRQTLGQGPEFLTYFQNEAQLEKSRLLSDRFSAERPKGSFSTLEIQRTEQGDSAMYLCASTLGQLSDYTFGSGTRLTVV.

In this sample, this clone turned up many times. The read ends 3 residues shy of where the CDR3 ends; the end is completed using the germline J gene. The V call is TRBV7-2, the J call TRBJ2-7; 7 bases agree with TRBD2. J lost 6 bases, V lost 3 bases, and 8 bases had no gene match. There are 14 residues in the CDR3. The V gene's germline CDR1 is SGHTA and CDR2 FQGNSA. The CDR3 spells CASSFRREPPEQYF. CDR3 DNA (partial): TGTGCCAGCAGCTTTAGGCGGGAGCCCCCCGAG.

This clone was detected many times. Read sequence stops 3 residues before the CDR3 end, and the germline J gene provides the missing end. The chain links TRBV18 to TRBJ2-3; 9 bases agree with TRBD1. CDR1 is KGHSH and CDR2 is LQKENI in the germline V gene. Losses at the gene ends were 3 bases for V and 3 bases for J; bases not matched to a gene: 4. The CDR3 extends over 15 amino acids. The CDR3 bases that were read are TGTGCCAGCTCACCGGACAGGGGCCCGACAGATACG. This sequence encodes CASSPDRGPTDT. The whole CDR3 reads CASSPDRGPTDTQYF.

A few counts support this clone. Incomplete CDR3 DNA: TGTGCCAGCATCGACCCGGGGGATTCACCG. Its translation is CASIDPGDSP. The whole CDR3 protein reads CASIDPGDSPLFF. The chain joins TRBV6-2 or TRBV6-3 to TRBJ2-2; perhaps TRBD2 as D (6 bases). Read coverage stops 3 residues before the CDR3 terminus; the germline J gene supplies the remainder. CDR3 length: 13 residues. Looked up from germline, CDR1 is MNHEY and CDR2 is SVGEGT.

This clone was picked up a small number of times. The read comes to an end 3 residues before the CDR3 does, leaving the germline J gene to fill in the end. The rearrangement joins TRBV18 to TRBJ2-7; 8 nucleotides align to TRBD1. The CDR3 totals 15 residues. Germline CDR1 and CDR2: KGHSH and LQKENI. Unmatched junction bases numbered 11, after V lost 4 bases and J lost 6 bases. The sequenced CDR3 bases are TGTGCCAGCTCACGCTACAGGGGGATGCGGGCCGAG. Protein sequence: CASSRYRGMRAE. In full, the CDR3 is CASSRYRGMRAEQYF.

This clone has at least ten counts. The read gets to within 3 residues of the CDR3 end, and the germline J gene fills in the rest. The rearrangement uses TRBV20-1 and TRBJ2-7, with 10 positions matching TRBD2. Trimming took 6 bases from V and 3 from J; bases not matched to a gene: 17. Germline lookup yields CDR1 DFQATT and CDR2 SNEGSKA (reference sequence). The CDR3 has 17 amino acids. CDR3 bases read: TGCAGTGCCCCCTCGGGGGCACTTGGGACTAGCGTCTACGAG. This gives the protein CSAPSGALGTSVYE. Given in full, the CDR3 is CSAPSGALGTSVYEQYF.

Many counts were recorded for this clone. The read comes to an end 3 residues before the CDR3 does, leaving the germline J gene to fill in the end. The gene calls are TRBV7-2 and TRBJ2-7; TRBD1 agrees at 8 bases. The CDR3 loop spans 14 amino acids. CDR1 and CDR2 (germline): SGHTA, FQGNSA. The V segment lost 5 bases and the J segment 4 bases; nucleotides outside the gene matches: 7. Incomplete CDR3 DNA: TGTGCCAGCAGCGCATCAGGGGGCGGGTACGAG. Translation: CASSASGGGYE. The CDR3 reads in full as CASSASGGGYEQYF.

This clone was detected ten times or more. The covered CDR3 bases are TGTGCCAGCTCACCAACAGGGGATGGTGGC. This codes for CASSPTGDGG. The complete CDR3 sequence is CASSPTGDGGYTF. The rearrangement joins TRBV18 to TRBJ1-2; TRBD1 aligns across 7 bases. The read terminates 3 residues ahead of where the CDR3 ends, so the germline J gene completes it. The CDR3 consists of 13 residues. Germline-derived CDR1 and CDR2 are KGHSH and LQKENI. Trimming at V came to 2 bases and at J to 7 bases, leaving 4 bases not matched to a gene.

This clone was observed many times. Sequencing ends 3 residues short of the CDR3 end; the germline J gene provides the rest. The V gene is TRBV7-9, the J gene TRBJ2-3; no clear D gene. In germline, CDR1 is SEHNR, CDR2 FQNEAQ (reference sequence). CDR3 length equals 11 residues. Trimming took 3 bases from V and 6 from J, leaving 4 bases between them. The covered CDR3 bases are TGTGCCAGCAGCTTCTCCGATACG. It specifies CASSFSDT. The whole CDR3 is CASSFSDTQYF.

This clone came up many times. Read coverage stops 3 residues before the CDR3 terminus; the germline J gene supplies the remainder. The chain has TRBV7-2 and TRBJ1-2, with D unclear. V was shortened by 1 base and J by 7 bases, with 10 bases between the two germline ends. Germline-derived CDR1 and CDR2 are SGHTA and FQGNSA. The CDR3 runs to 13 residues. The sequenced part of the CDR3 DNA is TGTGCCAGCAGCTTAGTAGGGTTCGGTGGC. This encodes CASSLVGFGG. The full CDR3 sequence reads CASSLVGFGGYTF.

With respect to this clone: The CDR3 extends 3 residues past the end of the read, so its final part is completed from the germline J gene. This chain connects TRBV11-1 to TRBJ1-1; D not resolved. CDR1 and CDR2 (germline): SGHAT, FQDESV (reference sequence). The CDR3 has 14 amino acids. V dropped 2 bases and J dropped 1 base, with 8 bases sitting between them. The sequenced CDR3 bases are TGTGCCAGCAGCTTATTAAGGCAGAACACTGAA. Translated: CASSLLRQNTE. The CDR3 in full is CASSLLRQNTEAFF.

There are many counts of this clone. Read data end 3 residues before the CDR3 end; the end is taken from the germline J gene. The chain joins TRBV5-1 to TRBJ2-3, with D uncertain. The CDR3 contains 13 residues. CDR1 is SGHRS and CDR2 is YFSETQ in the germline V gene. The V and J ends lost 2 bases and 3 bases respectively, with 7 bases between them. CDR3 sequence reads: CASSLQITDTQYF. Partial CDR3 DNA: TGCGCCAGCAGCTTACAAATTACAGATACG.

This clone was observed at least ten times. Read data end 3 residues before the CDR3 end; the end is taken from the germline J gene. The chain combines TRBV6-2 or TRBV6-3 with TRBJ2-1; D is uncertain. The CDR3 totals 14 residues. Germline values: CDR1 MNHEY, CDR2 SVGEGT. Deletions cut 7 bases from V and 4 bases from J, with 14 bases between. CDR3 DNA (partial): TGTGCCAGCACCCCTTTGCTAGAGTACAATGAG. Encoded protein: CASTPLLEYNE. The complete CDR3 sequence is CASTPLLEYNEQFF.

Ten or more counts support this clone. The CDR3 DNA, read in part, is TGCGCCAGCAGCCAGATACCTCAAGAGACC. It codes for CASSQIPQET. The whole CDR3 sequence is CASSQIPQETQYF. The genes are TRBV5-1 and TRBJ2-5; D is undetermined. The read falls 3 residues short of the CDR3 end, and the missing part is taken from the germline J gene. Germline V gene data show CDR1 as SGHRS and CDR2 as YFSETQ. There are 13 residues in the CDR3. Trimming shortened V by 4 bases and J by 2 bases, and 9 bases separated the two germline ends.

This clone was seen repeatedly, ten times or more. The read terminates 3 residues before the CDR3 end, so the remaining end is supplied by the germline J gene. The chain links TRBV5-1 to TRBJ1-4; 7 nucleotides match TRBD1. The V gene end was trimmed by 7 bases and the J gene end by 3 bases; junction bases not matched to a gene: 12. The CDR3 totals 16 residues. Germline values: CDR1 SGHRS, CDR2 YFSETQ. The part of the CDR3 DNA that was read is TGCGCCAGCGCCCCCTTGACAGGGACCCCTAATGAAAAA. This gives the protein CASAPLTGTPNEK. The complete CDR3 reads CASAPLTGTPNEKLFF.

A note on this clone: The junction does not match germline at one end; this may be a read error. The read is 3 residues too short to cover the CDR3 end, so that end is filled in from the germline J gene. The same CDR3 also results from other DNA sequences found in this sample. This chain joins TRBV2 and TRBJ1-3; TRBD1 might be the D (5 bases). The germline gives CDR1 SNHLY, CDR2 FYNNEI. CDR3 size: 16 residues. The CDR3 bases that were read are TGTGCCAGCTCAGGGCAGATTACCTACTCTGGAAACACG. This gives the protein CASSGQITYSGNT. The CDR3 as a whole reads CASSGQITYSGNTIYF.

This clone has a count of ten or more. The CDR3 extends 3 residues past the end of the read, so its final part is completed from the germline J gene. The rearrangement uses TRBV18 and TRBJ2-7; TRBD1 might be the D (6 bases). This CDR3 has 19 amino acids. The V gene's germline CDR1 is KGHSH and CDR2 LQKENI. V lost 5 bases, J lost 0 bases, and 26 bases lay in between. The CDR3 DNA, read in part, is TGTGCCAGCTCATCAAGTCAGGGGTCCGCTTACCTCAGCTCCTACGAG. It translates to CASSSSQGSAYLSSYE. The complete CDR3 protein is CASSSSQGSAYLSSYEQYF.

This clone was detected many times. The CDR3 end is not reached by the read, which stops 3 residues before it; the germline J gene fills it in. The rearrangement uses TRBV7-2 and TRBJ2-7; TRBD1 matches at 10 bases. The CDR3 is made up of 16 amino acids. The germline V gene has CDR1 SGHTA and CDR2 FQGNSA. The ends lost 0 bases at V and 1 base at J; junction bases unmatched: 3. The CDR3 spells CASSLAGQGVSYEQYF. CDR3 bases read: TGTGCCAGCAGCTTAGCCGGACAGGGGGTGTCCTACGAG.

Comment on this clone: The CDR3 end lies 3 residues beyond the end of the read and is filled in from the germline J gene. The chain recombines TRBV11-2 with TRBJ2-5; no definite D call. V dropped 2 bases and J dropped 5 bases, with 9 bases sitting between them. This CDR3 is 13 amino acids long. Germline CDR1 is SGHAT and CDR2 is FQNNGV. The CDR3 loop is CASSLSHLETQYF. CDR3 DNA (partial): TGTGCCAGCAGCTTATCGCACTTGGAGACC.

In its sample, this clone was seen many times. The read halts 3 residues ahead of the CDR3 end, with the missing end drawn from the germline J gene. The chain carries TRBV19 and TRBJ2-7; TRBD1 matches at 9 bases. The CDR3 totals 17 residues. Germline CDR1 and CDR2: LNHDA and SQIVND (reference sequence). J lost 2 bases, V lost 3 bases, and 11 bases had no gene match. The sequenced part of the CDR3 DNA is TGTGCCAGTAGTATTGGGCCCCCGGGACAGGGACCCTACGAG. Protein: CASSIGPPGQGPYE. In full, the CDR3 is CASSIGPPGQGPYEQYF.

This clone was seen repeatedly, ten times or more. With the read ending 3 residues before the CDR3 end, the germline J gene is used to fill in that end. The genes are TRBV20-1 and TRBJ1-2; 8 bases are shared with TRBD1. Germline CDR1 is DFQATT and CDR2 is SNEGSKA (reference sequence). The CDR3 is 13 amino acids. CDR3 amino acids: CSARTGANVGYTF. Incomplete CDR3 DNA: TGCAGTGCTAGGACAGGGGCCAATGTCGGC.